One and the same sample provided the 17 T cell receptor beta chains below, sequenced in a study of OX40 agonist ivuxolimab in advanced cancers. TCRdb's table, derived via immunoSEQ multiplex PCR, lists solely in-frame clones and lacks some. The sample includes under 70,000 clones, around nine tenths seen only once; the top ten take 0.9% to 1.2%. The material sequenced was CD4+ or CD8+ T cells sorted from blood, taken in a trial of the OX40 agonist ivuxolimab. The receptors come from an adult with an advanced solid tumor such as melanoma, head and neck, liver or kidney cancer.

V is TRBV7-8 and J is TRBJ2-7; D gene ambiguous. CDR1 and CDR2 from the germline V gene are SGHVS and FQNEAQ. The CDR3 extends over 13 amino acids. V lost 10 bases, J lost 5 bases, and 18 bases lay in between. CDR3 region: CATSKGRIDEQYF. The CDR3, as DNA: TGTGCCACCTCTAAGGGCAGGATAGACGAGCAGTACTTC.

This chain joins TRBV18 and TRBJ2-2; TRBD2 matches 7 bases. Germline V gene data show CDR1 as KGHSH and CDR2 as LQKENI. The trim removed 3 bases at V and 1 base at J, leaving 5 bases unmatched. There are 16 residues in the CDR3. The CDR3 bases are TGTGCCAGCTCACCTGAGAGCGGGAAGAACACCGGGGAGCTGTTTTTT. It specifies CASSPESGKNTGELFF.

The table lists this clone with a few counts. The chain has TRBV5-6 and TRBJ2-2, with TRBD2 matching over 12 bases. V was clipped by 0 bases and J by 0 bases; unmatched bases: 0. Looked up from germline, CDR1 is SGHDT and CDR2 is YYEEEE. The CDR3 is made up of 17 amino acids. Here the CDR3 reads CASSLGTSGTNTGELFF. The CDR3 DNA follows: TGTGCCAGCAGCTTGGGGACTAGCGGGACGAACACCGGGGAGCTGTTTTTT.

This chain connects TRBV7-2 to TRBJ2-3; unclear D gene. Trimming took off 1 base at V and 6 bases at J, with 8 bases between the two ends. This CDR3 region has 13 residues. Germline CDR1 and CDR2: SGHTA and FQGNSA. Written as DNA, the CDR3 is TGTGCCAGCAGCTTAGATTTGGGGGATACGCAGTATTTT. This codes for CASSLDLGDTQYF.

The V and J genes are TRBV18 and TRBJ1-5; 9 positions agree with TRBD1. This CDR3 has 15 residues. Germline V gene data show CDR1 as KGHSH and CDR2 as LQKENI. Unmatched junction bases numbered 8, after V lost 4 bases and J lost 7 bases. In DNA form, the CDR3 reads TGTGCCAGCTCACACACACGGGACAGGGTCCAGCCCCAGCATTTT. Translating gives CASSHTRDRVQPQHF.

The rearrangement uses TRBV19 and TRBJ1-5; D possibly corresponds to TRBD1 (5 bases). Germline V lookup: CDR1 LNHDA, CDR2 SQIVND (reference sequence). V lost 8 bases, J lost 5 bases, and 7 bases lay in between. The CDR3 spans 11 residues. In DNA, the CDR3 is TGTGCCAGTGGGGGGGATCAGCCCCAGCATTTT. Its translation is CASGGDQPQHF.

The chain has TRBV9 and TRBJ1-3; TRBD1 is a possible D gene (5 bases). The CDR3 is made up of 16 amino acids. V was pared by 1 base and J by 4 bases, with 15 bases between. Germline CDR1 is SGDLS and CDR2 is YYNGEE. The CDR3 DNA sequence: TGTGCCAGCAGCGTACAGGGCCGTGGGGCAGGAAACACCATATATTTT. Its protein product is CASSVQGRGAGNTIYF. Full variable domain (missing parts from reference TRBV9 and TRBJ1-3): DSGVTQTPKHLITATGQRVTLRCSPRSGDLSVYWYQQSLDQGLQFLIQYYNGEERAKGNILERFSAQQFPDLHSELNLSSLELGDSALYFCASSVQGRGAGNTIYFGEGSWLTVV.

The chain is built from TRBV21-1 and TRBJ1-5. TRBV21-1 is described as a pseudogene. The length of the CDR3 is 18 residues. DNA of the CDR3: TGTGCCAGCAGCAAAGCGCCAAGGGCCAAAGAGAGCAATCAGCCCCAGCATTTT. Translated: CASSKAPRAKESNQPQHF.

The J gene is TRBJ2-3, the V gene TRBV19; no firm D call. Germline V CDR1 and CDR2: LNHDA, SQIVND (reference sequence). The CDR3 loop spans 15 amino acids. V was clipped by 7 bases and J by 0 bases, with 14 bases between them. Written as DNA, the CDR3 is TGTGCCAGTACCATGAGCACAACTAGCACAGATACGCAGTATTTT. This translates into CASTMSTTSTDTQYF.

This clone has only one observation. The rearrangement links TRBV7-8 to TRBJ2-7; 8 bases match TRBD2. With 2 bases clipped from V and 3 bases from J, the junction kept 6 bases outside the gene matches. Germline CDR1 reads SGHVS; CDR2 reads FQNEAQ. The CDR3 length is 15 residues. The CDR3 sequence is CASSLSGAGGYEQYF. The CDR3 DNA reads TGTGCCAGCAGCTTAAGCGGCGCGGGGGGCTACGAGCAGTACTTC.

The V and J genes are TRBV9 and TRBJ1-4; weak D call: TRBD1 (5 bases). CDR1 is SGDLS, CDR2 YYNGEE, per germline. The V end lost 2 bases, the J end lost 5 bases, and 19 bases lay between the germline ends. The CDR3 is made up of 17 amino acids. The CDR3 sequence: CASSVAPGGSGNEKLFF. The CDR3 nucleotides read TGTGCCAGCAGCGTGGCCCCGGGGGGATCAGGAAATGAAAAACTGTTTTTT.

The chain joins TRBV5-1 to TRBJ2-7; 8 nucleotides agree with TRBD1. Unmatched junction bases numbered 6, after V lost 1 base and J lost 3 bases. The CDR3 consists of 15 residues. The germline V gene has CDR1 SGHRS and CDR2 YFSETQ. This chain's CDR3 is CASSLTWTGFYEQYF. The CDR3 DNA is TGCGCCAGCAGCTTGACATGGACAGGGTTCTACGAGCAGTACTTC.

DNA for the CDR3: TGTGCCTGGAGTCAGACGTACGGCACTGAAGCTTTCTTT. Protein: CAWSQTYGTEAFF. The genes are TRBV30 and TRBJ1-1; D gene ambiguous. Germline CDR1 reads GTSNPN; CDR2 reads SVGIG (reference sequence). The CDR3 is 13 residues long. Trimming removed 2 bases at V and 4 bases at J, with 11 bases between.

This clone came up once. The chain links TRBV19 to TRBJ1-4; TRBD1 matches at 7 bases. Germline CDR1 LNHDA, CDR2 SQIVND (reference sequence). V trimming: 10 bases; J trimming: 5 bases; junction bases outside the gene matches: 4. The CDR3 covers 12 residues. In nucleotides, the CDR3 is TGTGCCACCCGGGACAGAAATGAAAAACTGTTTTTT. Translation gives CATRDRNEKLFF. Full variable domain (outside the CDR3, taken from reference TRBV19 and TRBJ1-4): DGGITQSPKYLFRKEGQNVTLSCEQNLNHDAMYWYRQDPGQGLRLIYYSQIVNDFQKGDIAEGYSVSREKKESFPLTVTSAQKNPTAFYLCATRDRNEKLFFGSGTQLSVL.

CDR3 sequence: CASSVGGMGEQFF. In nucleotides, the CDR3 is TGTGCCAGCAGTGTTGGCGGTATGGGTGAGCAGTTCTTC. The gene calls are TRBV6-1 and TRBJ2-1; no clear D. The CDR3 contains 13 residues. V shed 4 bases and J shed 9 bases, with 13 bases lying between them. CDR1 and CDR2 (germline): MNHNS, SASEGT.

The chain combines TRBV11-2 with TRBJ2-5; TRBD2 might be the D (5 bases). V dropped 2 bases and J dropped 2 bases, with 12 bases sitting between them. The length of the CDR3 is 15 residues. Germline V lookup: CDR1 SGHAT, CDR2 FQNNGV. CDR3 amino acids: CASSLSPTGQETQYF. The CDR3 DNA sequence: TGTGCCAGCAGCTTAAGCCCGACGGGGCAAGAGACCCAGTACTTC.

The rearrangement links TRBV5-5 to TRBJ2-1, with 7 positions matching TRBD1. CDR3 length: 15 residues. J lost 6 bases, V lost 2 bases, and 8 bases had no gene match. The germline CDR1 and CDR2 sequences are SGHKS and YYEKEE (reference sequence). This CDR3 is CASSLGQATINEQFF. As DNA, the CDR3 is TGTGCCAGCAGCTTAGGACAGGCTACTATCAATGAGCAGTTCTTC.